The 5 T cell receptor beta chains below all came from one sample that was sequenced in a study of blood T cells in healthy people across ages (dated by TCRdb to 2015 to 2017). Library preparation employed 5' RACE. TCRdb names Illumina HiSeq 2500 as the instrument used. The second PCR ran for about 6 to 12 cycles and used a J-beta primer mix along with a sample-barcoded 5' primer. The raw public reads went through TCRdb reprocessing: fastp at Q25, MiXCR clone calling, in-frame beta chains kept. Each entry is one CDR3 protein sequence, shown with its most common DNA and genes. This sample comprises over 700,000 distinct CDR3 sequences, about 48% of them detected only once. About two fifths of the sample rests with the top ten. Input material: blood. Receptor source: a man older than 75 in good health.

The chain couples TRBV4-2 to TRBJ1-1; D may be TRBD1 (5 bases). CDR1 LGHNA and CDR2 YNFKEQ come from the germline V gene. Between the trimmed V and J ends, which lost 3 bases and 1 base, there was a span of 9 bases. CDR3 length: 14 residues. The CDR3 DNA reads as TGTGCCAGCAGCCAGGGGGACTCGAACACTGAAGCTTTCTTT. Protein product: CASSQGDSNTEAFF.

There are a few counts of this clonotype. Compared with germline, one end of the junction differs, possibly owing to a read error. This rearrangement joins TRBV7-7 to TRBJ2-1; TRBD2 aligns across 7 bases. Matching the DNA end better, TRBJ2-7 makes the J call doubtful. The CDR3 covers 18 residues. Germline V lookup: CDR1 SSHAT, CDR2 FNYEAQ (reference sequence). CDR3 sequence reads: CASSLAPSGASSYNEQYF. The CDR3, as DNA: TGTGCTAGCAGCTTAGCGCCGAGCGGGGCTAGCTCCTACAATGAGCAGTACTTC.

This clonotype was observed a few times. The rearrangement links TRBV29-1 to TRBJ2-7, with TRBD1 matching 7 bases. The CDR3 has 14 amino acids. The V and J ends lost 6 bases and 0 bases, in that order; junction bases with no gene match: 8. Germline-derived CDR1 and CDR2 are SQVTM and ANQGSEA. CDR3 region: CSVQGGGSSYEQYF. The CDR3 nucleotides are TGCAGCGTCCAAGGGGGCGGAAGCTCCTACGAGCAGTACTTC.

The V call is TRBV5-1, the J call TRBJ2-1; D call uncertain. V lost 4 bases and J lost 2, with 16 bases in between. CDR1 and CDR2 (germline): SGHRS, YFSETQ. The CDR3 covers 16 residues. The CDR3 sequence: CASSPELRPPYNEQFF. CDR3 bases: TGCGCCAGCAGCCCCGAGCTTAGGCCCCCCTACAATGAGCAGTTCTTC.

In its sample, this clonotype was seen a few times. The gene calls are TRBV20-1 and TRBJ2-3; the match to TRBD2 covers 11 bases. Germline CDR1 DFQATT, CDR2 SNEGSKA (reference sequence). V shed 2 bases, J shed 0 bases, and the junction held 1 base outside the gene matches. This CDR3 contains 15 residues. This CDR3 reads CSARWTSGSTDTQYF. Written as DNA, the CDR3 is TGCAGTGCTAGATGGACTAGCGGGAGCACAGATACGCAGTATTTT.